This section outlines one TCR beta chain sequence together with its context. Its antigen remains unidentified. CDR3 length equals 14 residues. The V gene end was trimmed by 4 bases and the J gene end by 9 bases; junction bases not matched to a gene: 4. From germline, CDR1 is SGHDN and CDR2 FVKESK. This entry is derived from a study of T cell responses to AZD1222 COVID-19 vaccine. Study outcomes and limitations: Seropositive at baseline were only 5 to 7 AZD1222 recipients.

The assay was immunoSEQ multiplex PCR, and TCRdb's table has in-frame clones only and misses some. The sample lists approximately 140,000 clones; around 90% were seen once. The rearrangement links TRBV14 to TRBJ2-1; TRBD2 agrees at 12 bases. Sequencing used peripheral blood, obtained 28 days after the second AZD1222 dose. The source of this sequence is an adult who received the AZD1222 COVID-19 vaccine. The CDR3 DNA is TGTGCCAGCAGCCTCGGACTAGCGGGATTTGAGCAGTTCTTC. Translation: CASSLGLAGFEQFF.